The clone carrying this TCR beta chain was found a few times. V shed 5 bases, J shed 7 bases, and the junction held 4 bases outside the gene matches. This CDR3 region has 13 residues. The data are from a study of blood T cells in healthy people across ages. Alongside a J-beta primer mix, a sample-barcoded 5' primer served in a second PCR lasting about 7 to 11 cycles. Every cDNA molecule bore a tag from a template-switch adaptor containing 12 random nucleotides. In TCRdb, the 5' RACE reads were re-called with MiXCR into one record per CDR3 protein. The sample includes hundreds of thousands of distinct CDR3 sequences, around 41% of them seen just once.

The chain joins TRBV12-3 or TRBV12-4 to TRBJ2-2, with 7 bases matching TRBD1. The sequence came from a man older than 75 in good health. Input material: blood. CDR3 bases: TGTGCCAGCAGTAGGGGGCCCGGCGGGGAGCTGTTTTTT. As protein: CASSRGPGGELFF.